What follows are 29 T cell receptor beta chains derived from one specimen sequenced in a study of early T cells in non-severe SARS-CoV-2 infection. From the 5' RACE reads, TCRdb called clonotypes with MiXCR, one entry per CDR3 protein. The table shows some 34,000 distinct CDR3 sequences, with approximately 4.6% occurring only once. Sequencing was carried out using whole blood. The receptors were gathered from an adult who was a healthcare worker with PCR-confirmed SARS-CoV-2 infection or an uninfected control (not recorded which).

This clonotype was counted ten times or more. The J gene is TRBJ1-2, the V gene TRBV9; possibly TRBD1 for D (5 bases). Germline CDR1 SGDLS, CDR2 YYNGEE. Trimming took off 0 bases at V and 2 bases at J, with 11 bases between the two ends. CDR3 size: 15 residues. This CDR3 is CASSVVGGTNYGYTF. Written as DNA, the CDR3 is TGTGCCAGCAGCGTAGTGGGGGGGACCAACTATGGCTACACCTTC.

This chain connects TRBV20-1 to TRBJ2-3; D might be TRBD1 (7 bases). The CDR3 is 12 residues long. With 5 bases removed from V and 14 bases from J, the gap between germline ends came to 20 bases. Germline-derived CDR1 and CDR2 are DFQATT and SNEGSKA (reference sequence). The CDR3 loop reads CSAGGTAGPRYF. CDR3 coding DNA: TGCAGTGCTGGGGGGACAGCCGGGCCGCGGTATTTT.

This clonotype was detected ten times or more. CDR3 coding DNA: TGTGCCAGCAGCTTAGGGCCAGCGGGGGGACGAGATACGCAGTATTTT. This translates into CASSLGPAGGRDTQYF. This chain uses TRBV7-6 with TRBJ2-3, with 9 bases identical to TRBD2. Unmatched junction bases numbered 7, after V lost 1 base and J lost 5 bases. The V gene's germline CDR1 is SGHVS and CDR2 FNYEAQ. The CDR3 is made up of 16 amino acids.

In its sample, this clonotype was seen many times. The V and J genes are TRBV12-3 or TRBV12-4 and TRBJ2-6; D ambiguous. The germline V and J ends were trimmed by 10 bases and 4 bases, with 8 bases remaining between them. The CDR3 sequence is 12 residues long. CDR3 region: CATNPGANVLTF. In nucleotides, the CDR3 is TGTGCCACCAATCCCGGGGCCAACGTCCTGACTTTC.

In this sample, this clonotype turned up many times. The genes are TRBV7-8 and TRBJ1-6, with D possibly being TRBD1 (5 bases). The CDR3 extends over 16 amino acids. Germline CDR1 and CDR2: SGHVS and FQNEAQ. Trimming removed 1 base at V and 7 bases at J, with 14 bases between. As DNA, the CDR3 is TGTGCCAGCAGCTTAGTTGGAGGGGTAGGGAATTCACCCCTCCACTTT. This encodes CASSLVGGVGNSPLHF.

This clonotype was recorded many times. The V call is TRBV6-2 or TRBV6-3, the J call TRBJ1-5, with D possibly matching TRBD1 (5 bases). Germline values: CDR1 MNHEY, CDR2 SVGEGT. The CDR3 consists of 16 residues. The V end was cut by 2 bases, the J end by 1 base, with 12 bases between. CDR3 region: CASSYAGRVSNQPQHF. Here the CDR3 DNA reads TGTGCCAGCAGTTACGCCGGCAGGGTAAGCAATCAGCCCCAGCATTTT.

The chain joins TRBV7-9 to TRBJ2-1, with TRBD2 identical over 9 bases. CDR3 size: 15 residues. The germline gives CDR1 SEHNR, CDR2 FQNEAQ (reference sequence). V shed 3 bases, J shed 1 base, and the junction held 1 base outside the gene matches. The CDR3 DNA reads TGTGCCAGCAGCTTCGCGGGGGGGTCCTACAATGAGCAGTTCTTC. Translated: CASSFAGGSYNEQFF.

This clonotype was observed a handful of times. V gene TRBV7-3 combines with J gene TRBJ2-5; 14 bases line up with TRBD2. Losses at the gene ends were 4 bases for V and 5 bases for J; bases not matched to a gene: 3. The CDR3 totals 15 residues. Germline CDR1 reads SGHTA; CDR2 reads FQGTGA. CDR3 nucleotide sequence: TGTGCCAGCAGCTCGACTAGCGGGGGGGCCGAGACCCAGTACTTC. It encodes CASSSTSGGAETQYF.

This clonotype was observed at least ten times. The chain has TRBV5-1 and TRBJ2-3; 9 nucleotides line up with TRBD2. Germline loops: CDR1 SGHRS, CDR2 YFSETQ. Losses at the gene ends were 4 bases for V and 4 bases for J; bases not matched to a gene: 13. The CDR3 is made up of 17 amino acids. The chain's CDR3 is CASSPGGASGVADTQYF. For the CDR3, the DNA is TGCGCCAGCAGCCCAGGGGGGGCTAGCGGGGTGGCAGATACGCAGTATTTT.

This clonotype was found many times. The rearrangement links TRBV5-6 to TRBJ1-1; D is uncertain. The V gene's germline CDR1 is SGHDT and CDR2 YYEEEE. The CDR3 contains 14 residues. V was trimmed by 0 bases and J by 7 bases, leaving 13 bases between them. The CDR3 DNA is TGTGCCAGCAGCTTGGGGTACCCCCTGATTGAAGCTTTCTTT. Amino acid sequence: CASSLGYPLIEAFF.

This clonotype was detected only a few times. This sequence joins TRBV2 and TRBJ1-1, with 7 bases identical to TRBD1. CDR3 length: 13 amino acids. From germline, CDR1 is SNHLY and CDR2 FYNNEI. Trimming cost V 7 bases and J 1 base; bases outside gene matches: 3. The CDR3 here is CASKGGRNTEAFF. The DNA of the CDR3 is TGTGCCAGCAAAGGGGGCAGGAACACTGAAGCTTTCTTT.

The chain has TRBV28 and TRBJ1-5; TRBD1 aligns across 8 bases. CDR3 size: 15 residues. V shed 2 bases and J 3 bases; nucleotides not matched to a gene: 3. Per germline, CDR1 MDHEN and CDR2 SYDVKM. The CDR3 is CASSLRQGANQPQHF. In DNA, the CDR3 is TGTGCCAGCAGTTTACGGCAGGGGGCCAATCAGCCCCAGCATTTT.

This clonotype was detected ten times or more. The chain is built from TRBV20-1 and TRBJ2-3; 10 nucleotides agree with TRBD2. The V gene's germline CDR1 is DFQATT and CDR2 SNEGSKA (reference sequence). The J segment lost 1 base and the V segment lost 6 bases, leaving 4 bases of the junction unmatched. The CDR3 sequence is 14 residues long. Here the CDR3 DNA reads TGCAGTGCACGAACTAGCGGGGGCACAGATACGCAGTATTTT. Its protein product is CSARTSGGTDTQYF.

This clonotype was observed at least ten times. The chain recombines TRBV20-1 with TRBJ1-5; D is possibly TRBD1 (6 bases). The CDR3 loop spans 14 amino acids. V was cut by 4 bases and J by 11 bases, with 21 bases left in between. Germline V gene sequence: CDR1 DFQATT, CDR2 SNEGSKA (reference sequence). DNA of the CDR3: TGCAGTGCTATCCCGATTAAAATACAGGGTACCCAGCATTTT. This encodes CSAIPIKIQGTQHF.

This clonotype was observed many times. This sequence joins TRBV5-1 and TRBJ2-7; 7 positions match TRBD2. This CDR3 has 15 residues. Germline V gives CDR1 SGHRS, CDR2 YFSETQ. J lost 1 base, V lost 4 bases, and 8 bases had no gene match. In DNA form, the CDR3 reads TGCGCCAGCAGCAGGGGTGGCGGGGGATCCTACGAGCAGTACTTC. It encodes CASSRGGGGSYEQYF.

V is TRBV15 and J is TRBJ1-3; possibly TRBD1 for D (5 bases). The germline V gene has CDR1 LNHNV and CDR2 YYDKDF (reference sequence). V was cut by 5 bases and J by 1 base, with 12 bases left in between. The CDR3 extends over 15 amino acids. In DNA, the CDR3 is TGTGCCACCAGCGTTCGGGACGGTTCTGGAAACACCATATATTTT. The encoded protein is CATSVRDGSGNTIYF. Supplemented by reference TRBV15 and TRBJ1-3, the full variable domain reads DAMVIQNPRYQVTQFGKPVTLSCSQTLNHNVMYWYQQKSSQAPKLLFHYYDKDFNNEADTPDNFQSRRPNTSFCFLDIRSPGLGDTAMYLCATSVRDGSGNTIYFGEGSWLTVV.

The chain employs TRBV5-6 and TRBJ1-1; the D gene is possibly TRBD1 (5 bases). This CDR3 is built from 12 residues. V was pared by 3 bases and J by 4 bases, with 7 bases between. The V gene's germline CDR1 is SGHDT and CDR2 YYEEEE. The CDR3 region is CASSWGVTEAFF. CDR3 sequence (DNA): TGTGCCAGCAGCTGGGGGGTCACTGAAGCTTTCTTT.

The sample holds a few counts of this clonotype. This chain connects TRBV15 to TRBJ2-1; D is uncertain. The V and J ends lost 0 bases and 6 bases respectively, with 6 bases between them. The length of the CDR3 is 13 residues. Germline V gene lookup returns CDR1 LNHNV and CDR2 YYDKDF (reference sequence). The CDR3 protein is CATSRDLANEQFF. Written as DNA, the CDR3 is TGTGCCACCAGCAGAGATCTGGCCAATGAGCAGTTCTTC.

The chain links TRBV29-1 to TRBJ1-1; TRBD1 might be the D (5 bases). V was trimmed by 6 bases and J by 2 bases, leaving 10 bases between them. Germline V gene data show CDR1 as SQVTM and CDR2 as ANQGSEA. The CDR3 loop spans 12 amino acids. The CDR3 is CSVVTGNTEAFF. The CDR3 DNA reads TGCAGCGTCGTTACAGGAAACACTGAAGCTTTCTTT.

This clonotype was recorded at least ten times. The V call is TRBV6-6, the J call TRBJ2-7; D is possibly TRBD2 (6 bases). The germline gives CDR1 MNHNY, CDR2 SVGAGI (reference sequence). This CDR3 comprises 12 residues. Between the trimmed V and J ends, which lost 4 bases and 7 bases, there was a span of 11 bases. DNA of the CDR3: TGTGCCAGCAGTTTTGGGACTGATGAGCAGTACTTC. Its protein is CASSFGTDEQYF.

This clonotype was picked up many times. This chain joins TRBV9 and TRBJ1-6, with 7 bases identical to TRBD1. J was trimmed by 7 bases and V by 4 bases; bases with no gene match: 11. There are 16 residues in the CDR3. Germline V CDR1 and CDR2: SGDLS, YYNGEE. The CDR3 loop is CASSPNPTGWNSPLHF. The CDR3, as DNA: TGTGCCAGCAGCCCAAACCCGACAGGGTGGAATTCACCCCTCCACTTT. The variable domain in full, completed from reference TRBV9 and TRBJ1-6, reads DSGVTQTPKHLITATGQRVTLRCSPRSGDLSVYWYQQSLDQGLQFLIQYYNGEERAKGNILERFSAQQFPDLHSELNLSSLELGDSALYFCASSPNPTGWNSPLHFGNGTRLTVT.

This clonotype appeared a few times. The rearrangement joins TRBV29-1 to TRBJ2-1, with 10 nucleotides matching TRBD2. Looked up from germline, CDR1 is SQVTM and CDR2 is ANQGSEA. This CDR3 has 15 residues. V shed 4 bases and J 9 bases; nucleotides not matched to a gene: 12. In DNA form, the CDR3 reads TGCAGCGTTGCCCTACTAGCGGGGTCTCGCGGTGAGCAGTTCTTC. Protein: CSVALLAGSRGEQFF.

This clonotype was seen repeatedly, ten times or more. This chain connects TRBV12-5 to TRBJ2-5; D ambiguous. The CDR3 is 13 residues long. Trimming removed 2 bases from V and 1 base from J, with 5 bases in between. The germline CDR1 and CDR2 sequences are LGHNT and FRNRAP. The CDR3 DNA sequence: TGTGCTAGTGGTTTGCCCCCCCAAGAGACCCAGTACTTC. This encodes CASGLPPQETQYF.

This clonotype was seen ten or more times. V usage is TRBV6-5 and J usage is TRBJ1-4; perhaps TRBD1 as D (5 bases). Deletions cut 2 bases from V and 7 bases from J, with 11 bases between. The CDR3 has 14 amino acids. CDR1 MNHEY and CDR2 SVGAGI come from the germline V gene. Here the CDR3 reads CASSYGGSSEKLFF. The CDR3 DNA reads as TGTGCCAGCAGTTACGGGGGGTCGAGTGAAAAACTGTTTTTT.

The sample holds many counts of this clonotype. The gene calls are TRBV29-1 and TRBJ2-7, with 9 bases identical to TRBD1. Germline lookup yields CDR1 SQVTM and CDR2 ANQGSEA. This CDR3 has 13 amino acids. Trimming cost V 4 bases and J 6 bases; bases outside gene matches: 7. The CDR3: CSVAGTGYAEQYF. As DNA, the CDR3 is TGCAGCGTTGCCGGGACAGGGTATGCCGAGCAGTACTTC.

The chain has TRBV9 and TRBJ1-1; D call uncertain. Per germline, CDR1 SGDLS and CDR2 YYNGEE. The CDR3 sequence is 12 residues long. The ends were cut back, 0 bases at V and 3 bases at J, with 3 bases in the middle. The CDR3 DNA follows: TGTGCCAGCAGCGTAGGGGACACTGAAGCTTTCTTT. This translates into CASSVGDTEAFF.

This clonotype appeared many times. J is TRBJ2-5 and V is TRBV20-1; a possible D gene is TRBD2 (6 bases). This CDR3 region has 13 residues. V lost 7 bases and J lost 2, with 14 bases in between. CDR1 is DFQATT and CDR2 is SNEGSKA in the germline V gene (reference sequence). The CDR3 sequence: CSVTLAFQETQYF. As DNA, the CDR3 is TGCAGTGTTACCCTAGCGTTTCAAGAGACCCAGTACTTC.

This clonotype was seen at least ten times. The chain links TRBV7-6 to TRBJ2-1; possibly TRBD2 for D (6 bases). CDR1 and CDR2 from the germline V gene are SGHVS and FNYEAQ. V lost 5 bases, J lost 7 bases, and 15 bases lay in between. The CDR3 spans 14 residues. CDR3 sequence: CASSPGDFSNEQFF. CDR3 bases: TGTGCCAGCAGCCCTGGGGACTTCTCGAATGAGCAGTTCTTC.

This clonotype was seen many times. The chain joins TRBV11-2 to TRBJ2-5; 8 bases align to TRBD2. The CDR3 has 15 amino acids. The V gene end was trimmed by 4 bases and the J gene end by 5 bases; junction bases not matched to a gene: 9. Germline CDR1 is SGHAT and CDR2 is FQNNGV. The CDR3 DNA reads TGTGCCAGCAGCTCATTAAAGCGGGGGCGGGAGACCCAGTACTTC. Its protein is CASSSLKRGRETQYF.